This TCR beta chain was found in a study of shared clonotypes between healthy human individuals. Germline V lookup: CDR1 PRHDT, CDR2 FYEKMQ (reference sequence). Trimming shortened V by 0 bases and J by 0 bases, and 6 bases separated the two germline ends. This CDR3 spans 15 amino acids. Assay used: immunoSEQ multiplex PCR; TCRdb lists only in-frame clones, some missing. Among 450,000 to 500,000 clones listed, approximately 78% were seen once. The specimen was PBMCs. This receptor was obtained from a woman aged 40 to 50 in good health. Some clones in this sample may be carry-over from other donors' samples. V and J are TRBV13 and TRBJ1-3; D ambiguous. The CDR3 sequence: CASSLGGYSGNTIYF. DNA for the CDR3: TGTGCCAGCAGCTTAGGCGGGTACTCTGGAAACACCATATATTTT.